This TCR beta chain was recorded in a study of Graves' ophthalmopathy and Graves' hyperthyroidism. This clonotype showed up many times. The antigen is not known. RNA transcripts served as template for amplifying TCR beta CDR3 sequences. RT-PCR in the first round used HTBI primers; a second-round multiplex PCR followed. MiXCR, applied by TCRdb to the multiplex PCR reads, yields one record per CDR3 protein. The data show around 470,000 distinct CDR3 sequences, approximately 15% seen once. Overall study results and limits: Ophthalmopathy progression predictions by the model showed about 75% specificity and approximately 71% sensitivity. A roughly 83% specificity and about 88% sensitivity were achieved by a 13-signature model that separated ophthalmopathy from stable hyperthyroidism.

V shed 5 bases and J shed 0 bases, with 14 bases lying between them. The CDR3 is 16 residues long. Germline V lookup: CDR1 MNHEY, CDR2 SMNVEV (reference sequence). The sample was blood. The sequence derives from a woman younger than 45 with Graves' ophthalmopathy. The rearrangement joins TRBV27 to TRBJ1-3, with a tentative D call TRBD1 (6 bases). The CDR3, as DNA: TGTGCCAGCAGTCTGACAGGACCAGGCTCTGGAAACACCATATATTTT. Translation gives CASSLTGPGSGNTIYF.